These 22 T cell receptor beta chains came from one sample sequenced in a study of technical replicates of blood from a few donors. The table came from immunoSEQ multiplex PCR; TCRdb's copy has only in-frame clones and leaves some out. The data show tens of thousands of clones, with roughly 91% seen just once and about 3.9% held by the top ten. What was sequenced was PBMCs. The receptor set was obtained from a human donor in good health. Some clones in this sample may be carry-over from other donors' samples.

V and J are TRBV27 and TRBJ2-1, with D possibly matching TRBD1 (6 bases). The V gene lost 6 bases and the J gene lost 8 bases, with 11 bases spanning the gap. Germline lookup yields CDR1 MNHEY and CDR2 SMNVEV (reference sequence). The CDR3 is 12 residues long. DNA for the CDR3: TGTGCCAGCAGCACAGGGCCCCATGAGCAGTTCTTC. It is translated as CASSTGPHEQFF.

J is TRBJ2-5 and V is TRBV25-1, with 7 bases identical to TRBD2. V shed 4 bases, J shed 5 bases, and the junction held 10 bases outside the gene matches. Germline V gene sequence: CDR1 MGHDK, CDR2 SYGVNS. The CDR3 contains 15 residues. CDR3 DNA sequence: TGTGCCAGCAGTGTGCGACTAGCTGTTGGGGAGACCCAGTACTTC. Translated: CASSVRLAVGETQYF. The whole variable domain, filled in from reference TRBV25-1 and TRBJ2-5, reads EADIYQTPRYLVIGTGKKITLECSQTMGHDKMYWYQQDPGMELHLIHYSYGVNSTEKGDLSSESTVSRIRTEHFPLTLESARPSHTSQYLCASSVRLAVGETQYFGPGTRLLVL.

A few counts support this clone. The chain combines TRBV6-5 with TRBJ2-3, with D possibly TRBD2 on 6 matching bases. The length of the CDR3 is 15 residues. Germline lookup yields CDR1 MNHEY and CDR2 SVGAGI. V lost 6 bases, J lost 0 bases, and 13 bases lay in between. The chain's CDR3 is CASSLAGTSTDTQYF. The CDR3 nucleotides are TGTGCCAGCAGCCTGGCAGGGACTAGCACAGATACGCAGTATTTT.

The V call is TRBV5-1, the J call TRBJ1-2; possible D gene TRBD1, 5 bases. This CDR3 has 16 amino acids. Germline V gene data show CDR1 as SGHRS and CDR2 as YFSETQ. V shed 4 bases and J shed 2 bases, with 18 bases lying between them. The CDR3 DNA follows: TGCGCCAGCAGCGCGCACGGCGGGGCCCTGAACTATGGCTACACCTTC. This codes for CASSAHGGALNYGYTF.

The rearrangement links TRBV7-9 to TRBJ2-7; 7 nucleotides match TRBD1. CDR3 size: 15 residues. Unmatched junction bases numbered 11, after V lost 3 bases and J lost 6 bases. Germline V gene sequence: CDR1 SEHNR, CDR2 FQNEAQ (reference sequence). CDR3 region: CASSFTGVLTSEQYF. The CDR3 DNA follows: TGTGCCAGCAGCTTTACAGGGGTCCTAACGAGCGAGCAGTACTTC.

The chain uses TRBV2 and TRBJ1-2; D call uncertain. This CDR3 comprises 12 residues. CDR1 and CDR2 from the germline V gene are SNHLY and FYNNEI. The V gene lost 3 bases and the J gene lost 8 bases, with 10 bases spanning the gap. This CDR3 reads CASSEVREGYTF. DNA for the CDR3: TGTGCCAGCAGTGAGGTCCGGGAAGGCTACACCTTC.

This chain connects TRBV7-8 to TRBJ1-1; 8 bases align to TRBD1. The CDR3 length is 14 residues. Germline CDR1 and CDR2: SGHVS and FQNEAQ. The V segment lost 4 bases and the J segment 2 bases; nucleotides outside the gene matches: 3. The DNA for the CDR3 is TGTGCCAGCAGCTCCCAGGGGGCCAACACTGAAGCTTTCTTT. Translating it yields CASSSQGANTEAFF.

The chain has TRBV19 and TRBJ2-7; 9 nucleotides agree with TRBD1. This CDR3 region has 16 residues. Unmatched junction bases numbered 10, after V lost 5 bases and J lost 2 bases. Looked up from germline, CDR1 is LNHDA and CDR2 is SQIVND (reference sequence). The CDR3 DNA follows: TGTGCCAGTAGTGCGGGACAGGGTGTCCCTCCCTACGAGCAGTACTTC. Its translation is CASSAGQGVPPYEQYF.

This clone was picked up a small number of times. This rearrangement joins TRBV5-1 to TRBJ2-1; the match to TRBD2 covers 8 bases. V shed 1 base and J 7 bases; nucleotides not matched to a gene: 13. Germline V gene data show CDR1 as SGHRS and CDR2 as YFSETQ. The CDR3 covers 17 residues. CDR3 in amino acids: CASSLRGAGATANEQFF. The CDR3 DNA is TGCGCCAGCAGCTTGAGGGGAGCGGGGGCCACGGCAAATGAGCAGTTCTTC.

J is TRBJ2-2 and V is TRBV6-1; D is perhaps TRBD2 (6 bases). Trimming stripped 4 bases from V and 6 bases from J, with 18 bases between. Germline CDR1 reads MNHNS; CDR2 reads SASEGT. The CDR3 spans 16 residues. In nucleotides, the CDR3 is TGTGCCAGCAGTGGACGCGGGGTCGTAGTGGCCGGGGAGCTGTTTTTT. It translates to CASSGRGVVVAGELFF.

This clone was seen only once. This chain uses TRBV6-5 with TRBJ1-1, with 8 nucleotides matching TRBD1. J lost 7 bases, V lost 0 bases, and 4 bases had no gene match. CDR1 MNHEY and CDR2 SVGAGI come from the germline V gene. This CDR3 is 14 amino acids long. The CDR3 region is CASSYSQGAVEAFF. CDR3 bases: TGTGCCAGCAGTTACTCTCAGGGGGCCGTTGAAGCTTTCTTT.

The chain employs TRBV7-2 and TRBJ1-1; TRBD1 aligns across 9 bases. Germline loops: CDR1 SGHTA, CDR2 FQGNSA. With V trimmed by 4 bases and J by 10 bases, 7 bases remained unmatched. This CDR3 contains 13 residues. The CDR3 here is CASSSEQGARAFF. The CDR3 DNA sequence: TGTGCCAGCAGCTCAGAACAGGGGGCGCGAGCTTTCTTT.

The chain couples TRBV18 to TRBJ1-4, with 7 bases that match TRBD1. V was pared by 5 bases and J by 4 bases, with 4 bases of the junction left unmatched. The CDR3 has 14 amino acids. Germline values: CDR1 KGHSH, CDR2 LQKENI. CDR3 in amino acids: CASSAGTDNEKLFF. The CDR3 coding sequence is TGTGCCAGCTCAGCCGGGACAGATAATGAAAAACTGTTTTTT.

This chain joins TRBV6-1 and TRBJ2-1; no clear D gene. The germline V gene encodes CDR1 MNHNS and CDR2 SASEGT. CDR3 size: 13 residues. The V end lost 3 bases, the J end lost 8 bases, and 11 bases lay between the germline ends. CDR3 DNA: TGTGCCAGCAGTGATGGCCTGTCGTATGAGCAGTTCTTC. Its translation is CASSDGLSYEQFF.

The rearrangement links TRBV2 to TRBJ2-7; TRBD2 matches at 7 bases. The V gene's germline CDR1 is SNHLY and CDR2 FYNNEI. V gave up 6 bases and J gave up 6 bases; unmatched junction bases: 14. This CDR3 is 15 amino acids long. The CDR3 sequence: CASSERTSGQSEQYF. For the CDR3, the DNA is TGTGCCAGCAGCGAGAGGACTAGTGGGCAAAGCGAGCAGTACTTC. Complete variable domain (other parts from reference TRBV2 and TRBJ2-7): EPEVTQTPSHQVTQMGQEVILRCVPISNHLYFYWYRQILGQKVEFLVSFYNNEISEKSEIFDDQFSVERPDGSNFTLKIRSTKLEDSAMYFCASSERTSGQSEQYFGPGTRLTVT.

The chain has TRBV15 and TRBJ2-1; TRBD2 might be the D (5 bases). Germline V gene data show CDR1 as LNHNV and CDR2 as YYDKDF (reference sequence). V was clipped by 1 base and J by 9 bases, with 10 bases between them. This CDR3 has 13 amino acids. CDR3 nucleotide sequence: TGTGCCACCAGCAGAGCTGGGAGAACTGAGCAGTTCTTC. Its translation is CATSRAGRTEQFF.

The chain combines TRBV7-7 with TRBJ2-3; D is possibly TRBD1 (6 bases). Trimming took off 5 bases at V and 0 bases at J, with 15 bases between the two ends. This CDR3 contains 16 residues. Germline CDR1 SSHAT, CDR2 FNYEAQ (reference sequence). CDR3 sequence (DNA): TGTGCCAGCAGCCCAACGGTGGGGGCTAGCACAGATACGCAGTATTTT. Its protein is CASSPTVGASTDTQYF.

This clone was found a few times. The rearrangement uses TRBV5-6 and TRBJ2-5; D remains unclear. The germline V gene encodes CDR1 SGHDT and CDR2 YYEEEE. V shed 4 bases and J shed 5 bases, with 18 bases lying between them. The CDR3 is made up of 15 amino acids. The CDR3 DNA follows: TGTGCCAGCAGCCCCAGGTGGTCCAGAAGGGAGACCCAGTACTTC. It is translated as CASSPRWSRRETQYF.

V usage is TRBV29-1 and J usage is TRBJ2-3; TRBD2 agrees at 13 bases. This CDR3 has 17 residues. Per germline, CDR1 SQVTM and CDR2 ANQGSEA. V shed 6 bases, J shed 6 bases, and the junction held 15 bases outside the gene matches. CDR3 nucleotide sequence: TGCAGCGTGCCGGGACTAGCGGGACGCACCACTCAGGATACGCAGTATTTT. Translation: CSVPGLAGRTTQDTQYF.

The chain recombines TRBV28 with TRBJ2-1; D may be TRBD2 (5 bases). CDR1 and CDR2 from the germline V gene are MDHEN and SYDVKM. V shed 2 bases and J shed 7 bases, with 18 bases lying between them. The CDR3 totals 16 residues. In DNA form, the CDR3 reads TGTGCCAGCAGTTTACCGACGGGGAAATCGGGTAATGAGCAGTTCTTC. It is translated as CASSLPTGKSGNEQFF. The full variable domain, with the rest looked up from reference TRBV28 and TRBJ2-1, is DVKVTQSSRYLVKRTGEKVFLECVQDMDHENMFWYRQDPGLGLRLIYFSYDVKMKEKGDIPEGYSVSREKKERFSLILESASTNQTSMYLCASSLPTGKSGNEQFFGPGTRLTVL.

CDR3 DNA sequence: TGTGCCAGCAGCTTGGTCGGTTTTCAGCCCCAGCATTTT. Residues: CASSLVGFQPQHF. V gene TRBV5-5 combines with J gene TRBJ1-5; no clear D. Germline CDR1 and CDR2: SGHKS and YYEKEE (reference sequence). This CDR3 comprises 13 residues. Deletions cut 0 bases from V and 6 bases from J, with 7 bases between.

DNA for the CDR3: TGTGCCATCAGGGGGACAGGGGGCGAAACGATTAACTATGGCTACACCTTC. The encoded protein is CAIRGTGGETINYGYTF. This chain joins TRBV10-3 and TRBJ1-2; TRBD1 matches at 12 bases. The CDR3 loop spans 17 amino acids. J was trimmed by 1 base and V by 6 bases; bases with no gene match: 9. Per the germline V gene, CDR1 is ENHRY and CDR2 is SYGVKD.